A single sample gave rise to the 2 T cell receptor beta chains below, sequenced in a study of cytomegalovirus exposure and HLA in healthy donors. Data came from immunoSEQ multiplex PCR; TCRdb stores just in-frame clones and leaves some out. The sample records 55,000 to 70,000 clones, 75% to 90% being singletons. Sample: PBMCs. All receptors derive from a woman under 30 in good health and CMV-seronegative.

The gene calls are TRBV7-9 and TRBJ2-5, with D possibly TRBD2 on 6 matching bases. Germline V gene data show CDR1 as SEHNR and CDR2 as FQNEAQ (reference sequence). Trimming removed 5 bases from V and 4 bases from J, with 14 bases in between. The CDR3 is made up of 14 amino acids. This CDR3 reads CASSPRGTGETQYF. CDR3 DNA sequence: TGTGCCAGCAGCCCACGGGGGACCGGAGAGACCCAGTACTTC.

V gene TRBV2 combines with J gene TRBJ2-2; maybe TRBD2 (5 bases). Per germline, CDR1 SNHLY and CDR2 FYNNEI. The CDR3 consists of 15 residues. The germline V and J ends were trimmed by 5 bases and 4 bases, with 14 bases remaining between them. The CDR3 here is CASSLPPGGTGELFF. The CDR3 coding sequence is TGTGCCAGCAGTCTACCCCCCGGAGGCACCGGGGAGCTGTTTTTT.